This record concerns one T cell receptor beta chain sequence. Its specificity is unknown. This specimen belongs to a study of T cells after yellow fever vaccination. In the study overall: When fractions had low cell numbers, they were prepared with SMART-Seq v4 Ultra Low Input. The study's findings and limits: Among all clonotypes, a small share was observed in both CD4 and CD8 compartments. The study re-detected most primary-vaccination clones after the booster (roughly 95% CD4, almost 90% CD8).

Germline V gives CDR1 MNHEY, CDR2 SVGEGT. The CDR3 is 15 residues long. Trimming removed 3 bases from V and 0 bases from J, with 9 bases in between. A process of 5'RACE template switching, which added a universal primer site and UMIs, was used to make TCR cDNA. TCRdb called the 5' RACE reads again in MiXCR, with one record for every CDR3 protein. The table records 450,000 to 550,000 distinct CDR3 sequences, 20% to 25% of them present only once. The sequence was obtained from a young man who received the YFV17D yellow fever vaccine. This specimen was PBMCs, taken roughly 20 days after the first yellow fever vaccination. This sequence joins TRBV6-2 or TRBV6-3 and TRBJ1-3, with unresolved D. The CDR3 loop reads CASSYMARSGNTIYF. The CDR3 DNA follows: TGTGCCAGCAGTTATATGGCCCGCTCTGGAAACACCATATATTTT.